One sample yielded the 17 T cell receptor beta chains listed below, sequenced in a study of T-cell memory formation after mild COVID-19 (dated by TCRdb to about 2021). The library was produced with 5' RACE. TCRdb records Illumina NovaSeq 6000 as the sequencer. The public reads were quality trimmed at Q25 with fastp and then assembled into clones with MiXCR by TCRdb, keeping productive beta chains. CDR3 protein duplicates are merged, each entry listing the most common genes and DNA. A total of about 150,000 distinct CDR3 sequences appear in this sample, approximately 25% of them only once. Less than 25% of the sample belongs to the ten largest clones. The sequenced material came from PBMCs or a T cell subset sorted from them (not recorded which). The receptors originated from an adult woman who had mild COVID-19 (a few samples of this study predate the infection). The sample titles of this study are shuffled in the database, so cell type and time point are left out; the donor was told from shared clones.

The V and J genes are TRBV27 and TRBJ2-3; 11 nucleotides align to TRBD2. The V segment lost 3 bases and the J segment 1 base; nucleotides outside the gene matches: 9. Germline assignment: CDR1 MNHEY and CDR2 SMNVEV (reference sequence). This CDR3 spans 18 amino acids. CDR3 loop: CASSFGLAGGVGTDTQYF. The CDR3 DNA follows: TGTGCCAGCAGTTTTGGGCTAGCGGGGGGAGTCGGCACAGATACGCAGTATTTT.

The chain joins TRBV7-6 to TRBJ1-4, with 7 nucleotides matching TRBD1. CDR1 and CDR2 from the germline V gene are SGHVS and FNYEAQ. V shed 0 bases and J 5 bases; nucleotides not matched to a gene: 3. CDR3 length: 15 residues. The CDR3 region is CASSLAGGRNEKLFF. The CDR3 region has the DNA TGTGCCAGCAGCTTAGCAGGGGGCCGGAATGAAAAACTGTTTTTT.

The chain is built from TRBV7-9 and TRBJ2-1; 9 bases map to TRBD2. V was clipped by 1 base and J by 9 bases; unmatched bases: 10. CDR1 is SEHNR and CDR2 is FQNEAQ in the germline V gene (reference sequence). There are 16 residues in the CDR3. The CDR3 protein is CASSLGGGRAVTEQFF. CDR3 DNA: TGTGCCAGCAGCTTAGGAGGCGGGAGGGCCGTCACTGAGCAGTTCTTC.

Only a few counts were recorded for this clonotype. The chain links TRBV10-3 to TRBJ2-2; 12 bases map to TRBD2. The CDR3 is made up of 19 amino acids. Germline V gives CDR1 ENHRY, CDR2 SYGVKD. V was pared by 5 bases and J by 7 bases, with 17 bases of the junction left unmatched. CDR3 in amino acids: CAISPRSLAGGPTGGELFF. In DNA, the CDR3 is TGTGCCATCAGTCCCAGGTCACTAGCGGGGGGACCTACTGGCGGGGAGCTGTTTTTT.

This chain links TRBV12-3 or TRBV12-4 with TRBJ2-3; TRBD2 matches at 14 bases. V shed 5 bases and J 2 bases; nucleotides not matched to a gene: 3. This CDR3 is built from 16 residues. CDR3 coding DNA: TGTGCCAGCAGTCTGGGACTAGCGGGGGCCACAGATACGCAGTATTTT. Translating gives CASSLGLAGATDTQYF.

CDR3 DNA sequence: TGTGCCAGCGCGGGAGGACTAGCCAAAAACATTCAGTACTTC. This sequence encodes CASAGGLAKNIQYF. The chain uses TRBV27 and TRBJ2-4; 8 nucleotides align to TRBD2. The CDR3 has 14 amino acids. Trimming took 8 bases from V and 0 from J; bases not matched to a gene: 3. CDR1 and CDR2 (germline): MNHEY, SMNVEV (reference sequence).

This clonotype has just a few counts. The chain carries TRBV7-9 and TRBJ2-7; D is unclear. Trimming stripped 1 base from V and 2 bases from J, with 9 bases between. This CDR3 contains 14 residues. CDR1 is SEHNR and CDR2 is FQNEAQ in the germline V gene (reference sequence). In DNA form, the CDR3 reads TGTGCCAGCAGCTTAGTCCAGGCTCCCTACGAGCAGTACTTC. It encodes CASSLVQAPYEQYF.

The chain recombines TRBV6-5 with TRBJ1-3; D gene uncertain. CDR3 length: 12 amino acids. V was shortened by 5 bases and J by 14 bases, with 16 bases between the two germline ends. Germline loops: CDR1 MNHEY, CDR2 SVGAGI. The CDR3 loop is CASSTHTRSLYF. The CDR3, as DNA: TGTGCCAGCAGTACCCACACCAGATCCCTATATTTT.

This clonotype showed up many times. This chain connects TRBV18 to TRBJ2-5; D remains unclear. CDR1 is KGHSH and CDR2 is LQKENI in the germline V gene. CDR3 length: 14 amino acids. Trimming left V 6 bases short and J 5 bases short, with 16 bases between. The chain's CDR3 is CASSPRRASETQYF. The CDR3 DNA follows: TGTGCCAGCTCTCCCCGACGGGCGTCCGAGACCCAGTACTTC.

CDR3 sequence (DNA): TGTGCCACCAGCTCCCGCGGGGGCGGGGCAGGGAATGAGCAGTTCTTC. It encodes CATSSRGGGAGNEQFF. The chain recombines TRBV15 with TRBJ2-1, with D possibly TRBD2 on 7 matching bases. Germline lookup yields CDR1 LNHNV and CDR2 YYDKDF (reference sequence). The CDR3 contains 16 residues. V lost 5 bases and J 7 bases, leaving 21 bases between the germline ends.

Only a few counts were recorded for this clonotype. The rearrangement uses TRBV2 and TRBJ2-7, with 7 bases fitting TRBD1. This CDR3 is 14 amino acids long. The germline V gene has CDR1 SNHLY and CDR2 FYNNEI. V shed 5 bases and J 3 bases; nucleotides not matched to a gene: 7. The CDR3 region is CASSSGTDDYEQYF. DNA of the CDR3: TGTGCCAGCAGTTCCGGGACAGATGACTACGAGCAGTACTTC.

This chain uses TRBV4-2 with TRBJ1-1; D not certain. CDR3 length: 14 amino acids. Germline V gene lookup returns CDR1 LGHNA and CDR2 YNFKEQ. The V end was cut by 0 bases, the J end by 7 bases, with 12 bases between. CDR3 protein: CASSQDEVFGEAFF. The CDR3 DNA is TGTGCCAGCAGCCAAGATGAGGTATTTGGTGAAGCTTTCTTT.

This rearrangement joins TRBV7-9 to TRBJ2-5; D perhaps matches TRBD2 (7 bases). This CDR3 contains 16 residues. Germline loops: CDR1 SEHNR, CDR2 FQNEAQ (reference sequence). The V gene lost 0 bases and the J gene lost 2 bases, with 13 bases spanning the gap. DNA for the CDR3: TGTGCCAGCAGCTTAGCGGGGGGGCAGCTGCAAGAGACCCAGTACTTC. This sequence encodes CASSLAGGQLQETQYF.

The rearrangement uses TRBV7-8 and TRBJ2-2, with unresolved D. CDR3 length: 17 amino acids. In germline, CDR1 is SGHVS, CDR2 FQNEAQ. Trimming shortened V by 4 bases and J by 0 bases, and 15 bases separated the two germline ends. In DNA, the CDR3 is TGTGCCAGCAGCTCCCCAGCAACAGACACGAACACCGGGGAGCTGTTTTTT. Translation gives CASSSPATDTNTGELFF.

The gene calls are TRBV6-6 and TRBJ1-1; tentative D call: TRBD1 (6 bases). The V and J ends lost 9 bases and 0 bases respectively, with 14 bases between them. The CDR3 consists of 14 residues. CDR1 and CDR2 from the germline V gene are MNHNY and SVGAGI (reference sequence). CDR3 sequence: CASSSGGLNTEAFF. In DNA, the CDR3 is TGTGCCAGTTCCTCGGGGGGCCTGAACACTGAAGCTTTCTTT.

This clonotype was seen only a few times. The genes are TRBV21-1 and TRBJ2-3; the table assigns TRBD1, which was not confirmed against the DNA. TRBV21-1 is a listed pseudogene. This CDR3 spans 17 amino acids. Here the CDR3 reads CASSKTRTGVHTDTQYF. CDR3 bases: TGTGCCAGCAGCAAAACCCGGACGGGGGTTCACACAGATACGCAGTATTTT.

V and J are TRBV29-1 and TRBJ2-3; 8 bases map to TRBD1. Germline V gene lookup returns CDR1 SQVTM and CDR2 ANQGSEA. Losses at the gene ends were 2 bases for V and 0 bases for J; bases not matched to a gene: 4. The CDR3 has 15 residues. In DNA form, the CDR3 reads TGCAGCGTTGAACCCGGGGACAGGAGCACAGATACGCAGTATTTT. This encodes CSVEPGDRSTDTQYF.